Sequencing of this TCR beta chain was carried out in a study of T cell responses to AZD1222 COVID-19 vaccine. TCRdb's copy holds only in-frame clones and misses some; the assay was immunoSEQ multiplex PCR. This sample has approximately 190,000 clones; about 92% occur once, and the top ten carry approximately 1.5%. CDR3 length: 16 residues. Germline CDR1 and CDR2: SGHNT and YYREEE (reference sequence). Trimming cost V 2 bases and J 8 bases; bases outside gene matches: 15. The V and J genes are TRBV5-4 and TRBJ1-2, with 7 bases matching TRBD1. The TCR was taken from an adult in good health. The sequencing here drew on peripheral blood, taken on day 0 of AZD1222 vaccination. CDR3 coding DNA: TGTGCCAGCAGCTTCGGGTTACCCGGGACAGTAAACGGCTACACCTTC. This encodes CASSFGLPGTVNGYTF.